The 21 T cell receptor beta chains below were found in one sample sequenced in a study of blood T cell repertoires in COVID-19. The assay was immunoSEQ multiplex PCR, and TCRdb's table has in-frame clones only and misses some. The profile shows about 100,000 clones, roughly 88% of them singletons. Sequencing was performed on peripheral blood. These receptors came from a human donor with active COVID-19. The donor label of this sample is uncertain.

CDR3 amino acids: CASSLAVASGGEGETQYF. DNA of the CDR3: TGTGCCAGCAGCTTAGCGGTGGCTAGCGGGGGGGAAGGAGAGACCCAGTACTTC. The chain couples TRBV7-2 to TRBJ2-5, with 12 bases matching TRBD2. Trimming at V came to 0 bases and at J to 4 bases, leaving 9 bases not matched to a gene. CDR1 is SGHTA and CDR2 is FQGNSA in the germline V gene. The CDR3 contains 18 residues. Together with reference TRBV7-2 and TRBJ2-5, the CDR3 gives the full variable domain: GAGVSQSPSNKVTEKGKDVELRCDPISGHTALYWYRQSLGQGLEFLIYFQGNSAPDKSGLPSDRFSAERTGGSVSTLTIQRTQQEDSAVYLCASSLAVASGGEGETQYFGPGTRLLVL.

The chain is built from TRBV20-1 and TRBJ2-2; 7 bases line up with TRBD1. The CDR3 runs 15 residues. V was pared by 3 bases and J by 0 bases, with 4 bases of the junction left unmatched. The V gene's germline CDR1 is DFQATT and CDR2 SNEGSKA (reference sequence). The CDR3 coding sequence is TGCAGTGCTAGTGCGCAGGGGGCGAACACCGGGGAGCTGTTTTTT. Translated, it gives CSASAQGANTGELFF.

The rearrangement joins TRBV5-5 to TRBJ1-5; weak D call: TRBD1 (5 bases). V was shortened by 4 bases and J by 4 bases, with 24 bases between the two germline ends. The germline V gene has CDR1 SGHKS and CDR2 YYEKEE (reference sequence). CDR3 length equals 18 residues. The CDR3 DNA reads TGTGCCAGCAGCACGCTTTCGGGACCGGGACTGATAAATCAGCCCCAGCATTTT. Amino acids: CASSTLSGPGLINQPQHF. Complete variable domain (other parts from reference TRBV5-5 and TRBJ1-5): DAGVTQSPTHLIKTRGQQVTLRCSPISGHKSVSWYQQVLGQGPQFIFQYYEKEERGRGNFPDRFSARQFPNYSSELNVNALLLGDSALYLCASSTLSGPGLINQPQHFGDGTRLSIL.

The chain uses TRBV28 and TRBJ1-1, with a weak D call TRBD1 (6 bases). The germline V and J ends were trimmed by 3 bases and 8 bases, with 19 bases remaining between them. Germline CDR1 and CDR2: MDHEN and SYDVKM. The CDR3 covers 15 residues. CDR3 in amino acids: CASSLGGRSTPEAFF. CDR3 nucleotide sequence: TGTGCCAGCAGTTTGGGGGGGCGCTCGACCCCCGAAGCTTTCTTT. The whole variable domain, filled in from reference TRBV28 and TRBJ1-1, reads DVKVTQSSRYLVKRTGEKVFLECVQDMDHENMFWYRQDPGLGLRLIYFSYDVKMKEKGDIPEGYSVSREKKERFSLILESASTNQTSMYLCASSLGGRSTPEAFFGQGTRLTVV.

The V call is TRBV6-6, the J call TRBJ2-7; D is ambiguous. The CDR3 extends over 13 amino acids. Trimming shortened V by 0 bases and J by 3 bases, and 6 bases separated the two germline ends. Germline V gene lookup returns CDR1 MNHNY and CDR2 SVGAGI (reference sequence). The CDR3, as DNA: TGTGCCAGCAGTTACTCGAGGAACTACGAGCAGTACTTC. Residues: CASSYSRNYEQYF.

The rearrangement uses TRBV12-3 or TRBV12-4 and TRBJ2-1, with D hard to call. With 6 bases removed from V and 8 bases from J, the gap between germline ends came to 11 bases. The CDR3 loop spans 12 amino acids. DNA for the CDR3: TGTGCCAGCAGCACTGAGGAGCATGAGCAGTTCTTC. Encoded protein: CASSTEEHEQFF.

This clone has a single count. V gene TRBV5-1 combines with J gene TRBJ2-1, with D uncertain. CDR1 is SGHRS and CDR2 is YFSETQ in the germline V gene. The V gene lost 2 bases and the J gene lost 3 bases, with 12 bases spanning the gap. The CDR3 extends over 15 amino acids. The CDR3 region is CASSFGVADYNEQFF. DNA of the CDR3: TGCGCCAGCAGCTTTGGAGTCGCGGACTACAATGAGCAGTTCTTC.

The chain's CDR3 is CASSPRASEGSPLHF. The DNA of the CDR3 is TGTGCCAGCAGCCCCCGGGCCTCGGAGGGGTCACCCCTCCACTTT. V usage is TRBV7-2 and J usage is TRBJ1-6, with D maybe TRBD1 (5 bases). CDR3 length: 15 residues. V lost 5 bases and J 10 bases, leaving 18 bases between the germline ends. Germline V lookup: CDR1 SGHTA, CDR2 FQGNSA.

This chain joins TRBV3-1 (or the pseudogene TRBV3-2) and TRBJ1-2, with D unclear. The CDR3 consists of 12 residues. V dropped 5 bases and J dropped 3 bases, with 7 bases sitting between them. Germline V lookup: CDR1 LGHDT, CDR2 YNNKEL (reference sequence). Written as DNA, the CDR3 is TGTGCCAGCAGCGTGGGCTACTATGGCTACACCTTC. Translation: CASSVGYYGYTF.

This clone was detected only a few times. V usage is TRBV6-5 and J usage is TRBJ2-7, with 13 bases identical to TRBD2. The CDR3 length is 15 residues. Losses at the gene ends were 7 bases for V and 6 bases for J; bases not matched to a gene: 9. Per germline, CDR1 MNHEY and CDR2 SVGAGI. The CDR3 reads CASTPSRTSGGEQYF. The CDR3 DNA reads TGTGCCAGCACCCCATCTCGGACTAGCGGGGGCGAGCAGTACTTC.

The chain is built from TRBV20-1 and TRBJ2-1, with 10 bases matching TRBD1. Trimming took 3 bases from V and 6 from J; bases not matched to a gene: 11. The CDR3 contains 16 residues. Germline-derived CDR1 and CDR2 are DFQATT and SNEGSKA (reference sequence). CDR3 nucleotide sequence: TGCAGTGCTAGTTTCCTGGGACAGGGGTTTGGCAATGAGCAGTTCTTC. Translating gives CSASFLGQGFGNEQFF.

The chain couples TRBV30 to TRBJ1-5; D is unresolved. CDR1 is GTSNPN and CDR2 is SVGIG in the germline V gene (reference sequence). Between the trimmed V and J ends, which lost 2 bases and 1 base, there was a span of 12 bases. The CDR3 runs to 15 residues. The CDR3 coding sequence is TGTGCCTGGAGTTCGGGAGTATTGAGCAATCAGCCCCAGCATTTT. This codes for CAWSSGVLSNQPQHF.

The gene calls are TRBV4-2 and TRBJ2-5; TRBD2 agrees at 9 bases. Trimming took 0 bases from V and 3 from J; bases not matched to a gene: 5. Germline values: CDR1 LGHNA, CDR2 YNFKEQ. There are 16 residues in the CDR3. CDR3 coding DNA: TGTGCCAGCAGCCAAGATAGGGCTAGCGGGGAAGAGACCCAGTACTTC. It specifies CASSQDRASGEETQYF.

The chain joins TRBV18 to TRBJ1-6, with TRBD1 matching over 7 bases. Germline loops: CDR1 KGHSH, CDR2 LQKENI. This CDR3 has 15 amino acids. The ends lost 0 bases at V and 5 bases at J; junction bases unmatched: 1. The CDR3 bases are TGTGCCAGCTCACCACCCGGGACAGATAATTCACCCCTCCACTTT. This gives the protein CASSPPGTDNSPLHF.

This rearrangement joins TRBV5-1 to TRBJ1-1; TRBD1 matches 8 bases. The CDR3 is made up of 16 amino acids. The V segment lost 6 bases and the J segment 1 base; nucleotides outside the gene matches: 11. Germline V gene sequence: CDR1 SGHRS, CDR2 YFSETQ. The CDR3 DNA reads TGCGCCAGCAACACCGGGACAGGTCTTAGGAACACTGAAGCTTTCTTT. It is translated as CASNTGTGLRNTEAFF.

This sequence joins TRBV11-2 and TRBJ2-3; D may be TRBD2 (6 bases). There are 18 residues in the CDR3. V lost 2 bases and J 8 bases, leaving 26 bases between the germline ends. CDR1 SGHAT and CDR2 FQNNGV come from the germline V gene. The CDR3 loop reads CASSLLVGGTNMVSTQYF. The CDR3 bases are TGTGCCAGCAGCTTACTAGTTGGAGGGACCAATATGGTATCTACGCAGTATTTT. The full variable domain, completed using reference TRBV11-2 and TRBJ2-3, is EAGVAQSPRYKIIEKRQSVAFWCNPISGHATLYWYQQILGQGPKLLIQFQNNGVVDDSQLPKDRFSAERLKGVDSTLKIQPAKLEDSAVYLCASSLLVGGTNMVSTQYFGPGTRLTVL.

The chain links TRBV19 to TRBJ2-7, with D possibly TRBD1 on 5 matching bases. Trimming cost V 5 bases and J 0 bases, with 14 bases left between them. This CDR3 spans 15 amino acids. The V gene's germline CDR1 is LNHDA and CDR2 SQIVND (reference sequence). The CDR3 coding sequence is TGTGCCAGTAGTTTCGGACAAGCGTACTCCTACGAGCAGTACTTC. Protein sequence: CASSFGQAYSYEQYF.

For the CDR3, the DNA is TGTGCCAGCAGTTTAACAGGGATCGCCTACAATGAGCAGTTCTTC. Its protein product is CASSLTGIAYNEQFF. This chain links TRBV28 with TRBJ2-1; D possibly corresponds to TRBD1 (6 bases). The CDR3 contains 15 residues. From germline, CDR1 is MDHEN and CDR2 SYDVKM. V was clipped by 2 bases and J by 2 bases, with 10 bases between them.

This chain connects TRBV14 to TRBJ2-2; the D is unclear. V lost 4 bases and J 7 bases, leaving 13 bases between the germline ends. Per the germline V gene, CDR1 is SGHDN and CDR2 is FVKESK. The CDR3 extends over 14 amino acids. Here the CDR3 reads CASSPRRIFGELFF. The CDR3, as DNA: TGTGCCAGCAGCCCGAGGAGAATTTTCGGGGAGCTGTTTTTT.

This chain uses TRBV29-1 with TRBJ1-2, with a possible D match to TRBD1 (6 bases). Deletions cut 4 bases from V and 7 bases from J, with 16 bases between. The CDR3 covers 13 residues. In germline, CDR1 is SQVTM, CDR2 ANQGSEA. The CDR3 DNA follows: TGCAGCGTTGGGTTGACTGGGGGCACTGGCTACACCTTC. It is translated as CSVGLTGGTGYTF.

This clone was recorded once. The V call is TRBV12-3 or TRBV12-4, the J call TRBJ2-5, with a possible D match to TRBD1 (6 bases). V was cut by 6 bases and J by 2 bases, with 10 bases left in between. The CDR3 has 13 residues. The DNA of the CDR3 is TGTGCCAGCAGGGACAGTCCTCAAGAGACCCAGTACTTC. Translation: CASRDSPQETQYF.